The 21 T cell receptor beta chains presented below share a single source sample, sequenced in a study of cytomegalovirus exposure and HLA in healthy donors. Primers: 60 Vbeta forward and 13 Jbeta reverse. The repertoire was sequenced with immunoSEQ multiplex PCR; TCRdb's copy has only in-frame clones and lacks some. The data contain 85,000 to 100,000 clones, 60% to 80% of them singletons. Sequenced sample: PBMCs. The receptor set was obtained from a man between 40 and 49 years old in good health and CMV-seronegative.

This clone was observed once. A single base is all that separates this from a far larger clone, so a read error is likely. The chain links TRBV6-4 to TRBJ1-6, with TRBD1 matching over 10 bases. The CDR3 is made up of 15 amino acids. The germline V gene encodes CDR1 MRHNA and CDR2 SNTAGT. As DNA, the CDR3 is TGTGCCAGCAGTGACTCGACAGGGGGCAATTCACCCCCCCACTTT. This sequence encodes CASSDSTGGNSPPHF.

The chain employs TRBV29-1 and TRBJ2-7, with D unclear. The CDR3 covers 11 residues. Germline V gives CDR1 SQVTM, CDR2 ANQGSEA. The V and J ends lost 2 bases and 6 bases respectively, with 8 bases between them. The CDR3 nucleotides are TGCAGCGTTGAACTCTCCGGCGAGCAGTACTTC. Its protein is CSVELSGEQYF.

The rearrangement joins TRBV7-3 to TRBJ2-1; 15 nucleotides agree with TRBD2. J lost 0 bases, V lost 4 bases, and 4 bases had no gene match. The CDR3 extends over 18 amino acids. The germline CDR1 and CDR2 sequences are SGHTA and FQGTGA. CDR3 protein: CASSSRTSGGDSYNEQFF. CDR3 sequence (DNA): TGTGCCAGCAGCTCACGGACTAGCGGGGGGGACTCCTACAATGAGCAGTTCTTC.

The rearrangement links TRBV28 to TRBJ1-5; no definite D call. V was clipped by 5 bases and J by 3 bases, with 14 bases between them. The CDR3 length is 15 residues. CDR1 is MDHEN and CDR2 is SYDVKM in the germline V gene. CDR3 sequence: CASSPRGKPNQPQHF. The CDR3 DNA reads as TGTGCCAGCAGTCCAAGAGGGAAACCCAATCAGCCCCAGCATTTT.

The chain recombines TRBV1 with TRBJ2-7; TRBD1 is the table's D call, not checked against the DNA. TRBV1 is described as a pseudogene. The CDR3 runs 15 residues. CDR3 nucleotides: TGCACCAGCAGCCAAGAACCGACAGTCTCCTACGAGCAGTACTTC. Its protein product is CTSSQEPTVSYEQYF.

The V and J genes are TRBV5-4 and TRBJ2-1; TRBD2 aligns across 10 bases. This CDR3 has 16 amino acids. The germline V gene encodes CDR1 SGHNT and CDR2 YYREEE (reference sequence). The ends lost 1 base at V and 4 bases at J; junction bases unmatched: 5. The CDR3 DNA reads TGTGCCAGCAGCTTGTTCGCTAGCGGGGGTTACAATGAGCAGTTCTTC. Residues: CASSLFASGGYNEQFF.

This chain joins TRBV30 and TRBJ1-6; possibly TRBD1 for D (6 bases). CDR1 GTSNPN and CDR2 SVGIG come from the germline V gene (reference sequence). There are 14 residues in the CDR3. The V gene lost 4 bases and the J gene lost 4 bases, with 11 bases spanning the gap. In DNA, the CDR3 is TGTGCCTGGACAGGGGATACTTATAATTCACCCCTCCACTTT. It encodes CAWTGDTYNSPLHF.

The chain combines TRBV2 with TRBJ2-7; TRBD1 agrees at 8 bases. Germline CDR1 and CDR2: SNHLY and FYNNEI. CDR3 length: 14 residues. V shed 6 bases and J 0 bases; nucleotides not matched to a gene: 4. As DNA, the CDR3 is TGTGCCAGCAGAACCGGGACAGGCTCCTACGAGCAGTACTTC. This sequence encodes CASRTGTGSYEQYF.

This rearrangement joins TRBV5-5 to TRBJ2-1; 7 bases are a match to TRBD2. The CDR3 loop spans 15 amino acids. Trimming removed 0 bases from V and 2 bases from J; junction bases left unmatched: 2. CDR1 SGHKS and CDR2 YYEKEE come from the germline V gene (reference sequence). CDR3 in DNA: TGTGCCAGCAGCTTGGGGGGACTACCCTACAATGAGCAGTTCTTC. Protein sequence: CASSLGGLPYNEQFF.

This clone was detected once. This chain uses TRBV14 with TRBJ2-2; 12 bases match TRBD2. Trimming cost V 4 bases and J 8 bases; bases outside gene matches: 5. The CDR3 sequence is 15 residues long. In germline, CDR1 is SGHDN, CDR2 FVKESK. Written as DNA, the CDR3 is TGTGCCAGCAGCCGCCGACTAGCGGGAGCTGGGGAGCTGTTTTTT. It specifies CASSRRLAGAGELFF.

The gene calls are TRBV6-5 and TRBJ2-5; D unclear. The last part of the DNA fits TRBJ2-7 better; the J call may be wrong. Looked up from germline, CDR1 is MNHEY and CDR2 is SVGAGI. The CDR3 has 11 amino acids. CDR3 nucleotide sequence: TGTGCCAGCCGTTCCTCCTACGAGCAGTACTTC. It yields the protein CASRSSYEQYF.

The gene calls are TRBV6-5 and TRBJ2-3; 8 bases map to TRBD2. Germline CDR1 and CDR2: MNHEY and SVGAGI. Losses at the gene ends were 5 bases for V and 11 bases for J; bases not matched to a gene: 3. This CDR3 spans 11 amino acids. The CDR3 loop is CASSPGTRQYF. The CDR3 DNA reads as TGTGCCAGCAGTCCAGGGACTAGGCAGTATTTT.

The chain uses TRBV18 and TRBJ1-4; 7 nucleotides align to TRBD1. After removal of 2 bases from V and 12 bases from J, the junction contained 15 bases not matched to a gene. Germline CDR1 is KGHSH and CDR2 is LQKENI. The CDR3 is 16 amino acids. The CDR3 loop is CASSPGSGTAGGELFF. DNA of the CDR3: TGTGCCAGCTCACCAGGATCAGGGACAGCGGGCGGGGAACTGTTTTTT.

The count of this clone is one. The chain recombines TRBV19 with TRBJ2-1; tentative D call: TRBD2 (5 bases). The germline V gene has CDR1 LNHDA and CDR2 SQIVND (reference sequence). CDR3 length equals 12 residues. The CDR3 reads CATGFLNNEQFF. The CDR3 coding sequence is TGTGCGACGGGGTTCCTCAACAATGAGCAGTTCTTC.

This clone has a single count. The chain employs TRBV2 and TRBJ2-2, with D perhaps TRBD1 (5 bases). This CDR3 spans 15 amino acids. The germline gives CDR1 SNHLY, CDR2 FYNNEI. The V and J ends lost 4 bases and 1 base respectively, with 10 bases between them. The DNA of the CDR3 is TGTGCCAGCAGTGGGGGCCGAAAGAACACCGGGGAGCTGTTTTTT. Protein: CASSGGRKNTGELFF.

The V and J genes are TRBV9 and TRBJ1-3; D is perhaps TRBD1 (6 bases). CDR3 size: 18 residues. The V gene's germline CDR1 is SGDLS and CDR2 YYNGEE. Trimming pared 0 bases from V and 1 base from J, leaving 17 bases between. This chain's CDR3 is CASSVALGGGQSGNTIYF. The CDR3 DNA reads TGTGCCAGCAGCGTAGCCCTTGGCGGGGGCCAGTCTGGAAACACCATATATTTT.

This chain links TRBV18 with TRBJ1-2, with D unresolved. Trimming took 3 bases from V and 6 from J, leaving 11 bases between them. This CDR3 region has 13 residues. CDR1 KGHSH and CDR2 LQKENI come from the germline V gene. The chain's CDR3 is CASSPKQDHGYTF. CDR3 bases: TGTGCCAGCTCACCTAAGCAGGATCATGGCTACACCTTC.

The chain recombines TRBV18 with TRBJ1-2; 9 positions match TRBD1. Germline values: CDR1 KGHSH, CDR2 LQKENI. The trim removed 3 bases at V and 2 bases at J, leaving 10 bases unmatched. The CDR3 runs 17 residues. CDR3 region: CASSPFPGQGTNYGYTF. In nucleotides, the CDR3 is TGTGCCAGCTCACCCTTCCCGGGACAGGGAACGAACTATGGCTACACCTTC.

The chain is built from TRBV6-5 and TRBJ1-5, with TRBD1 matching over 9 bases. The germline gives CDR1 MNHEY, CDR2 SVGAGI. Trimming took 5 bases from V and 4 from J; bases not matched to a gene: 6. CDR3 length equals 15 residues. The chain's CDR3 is CASSKGQGLNQPQHF. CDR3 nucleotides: TGTGCCAGCAGTAAGGGACAGGGCTTGAATCAGCCCCAGCATTTT.

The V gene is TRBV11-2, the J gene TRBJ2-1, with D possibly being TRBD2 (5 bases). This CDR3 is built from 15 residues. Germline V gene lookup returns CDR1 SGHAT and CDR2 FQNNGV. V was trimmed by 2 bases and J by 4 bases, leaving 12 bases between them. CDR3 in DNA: TGTGCCAGCAGCTTATCGGGAAGGACTTACAATGAGCAGTTCTTC. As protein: CASSLSGRTYNEQFF. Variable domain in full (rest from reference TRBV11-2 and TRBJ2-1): EAGVAQSPRYKIIEKRQSVAFWCNPISGHATLYWYQQILGQGPKLLIQFQNNGVVDDSQLPKDRFSAERLKGVDSTLKIQPAKLEDSAVYLCASSLSGRTYNEQFFGPGTRLTVL.

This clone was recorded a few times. The CDR3: CASSFGSQGAISPLHF. The CDR3, as DNA: TGTGCCAGCAGCTTTGGCTCACAGGGGGCGATTTCACCCCTCCACTTT. The chain has TRBV7-8 and TRBJ1-6; 9 bases match TRBD1. This CDR3 is 16 amino acids long. V lost 3 bases, J lost 9 bases, and 9 bases stayed unmatched. Germline V CDR1 and CDR2: SGHVS, FQNEAQ.